A single sample gave rise to the 20 T cell receptor beta chains below, sequenced in a study of cytomegalovirus exposure and HLA in healthy donors. Amplification used 60 Vbeta primers and 13 Jbeta primers. Measured with immunoSEQ multiplex PCR; TCRdb has only the in-frame clones, and not every one. This table has about 150,000 clones, roughly 80% appearing once. The sample comprised PBMCs. The receptor set was obtained from a man aged 45-65 years in good health and CMV-seropositive.

The V and J genes are TRBV29-1 and TRBJ1-1; D is unclear. V lost 7 bases to trimming and J lost 4 bases, with 10 bases between them. The CDR3 runs to 11 residues. The germline gives CDR1 SQVTM, CDR2 ANQGSEA. The CDR3 here is CSARGGTEAFF. The CDR3 coding sequence is TGCAGCGCGAGAGGAGGCACTGAAGCTTTCTTT.

V and J are TRBV6-6 and TRBJ1-5; no clear D. Trimming took 7 bases from V and 1 from J, leaving 8 bases between them. CDR3 length: 13 amino acids. CDR1 and CDR2 (germline): MNHNY, SVGAGI (reference sequence). The CDR3 region is CASTQQSNQPQHF. DNA for the CDR3: TGTGCCAGCACCCAACAAAGCAATCAGCCCCAGCATTTT.

The chain links TRBV30 to TRBJ2-7, with 7 bases lining up with TRBD1. Germline loops: CDR1 GTSNPN, CDR2 SVGIG (reference sequence). Germline trimming cut 7 bases from V and 2 bases from J; bases unmatched to any gene: 8. CDR3 length: 13 amino acids. This CDR3 is CALDRDGTYEQYF. As DNA, the CDR3 is TGTGCCTTAGACAGGGACGGAACCTACGAGCAGTACTTC.

The chain is built from TRBV28 and TRBJ2-7; TRBD1 might be the D (6 bases). V shed 5 bases and J shed 5 bases, with 19 bases lying between them. The CDR3 has 15 amino acids. Germline values: CDR1 MDHEN, CDR2 SYDVKM. The DNA of the CDR3 is TGTGCCAGCAGTCCCGCCGGCCCAACAGGGAACGAGCAGTACTTC. This codes for CASSPAGPTGNEQYF.

CDR3 sequence: CASSRTSGAYEQYF. The DNA for the CDR3 is TGTGCCAGTAGCCGGACTAGCGGGGCTTACGAGCAGTACTTC. The genes are TRBV19 and TRBJ2-7, with TRBD2 matching over 12 bases. After removal of 6 bases from V and 4 bases from J, the junction contained 4 bases not matched to a gene. The CDR3 is 14 amino acids. Germline assignment: CDR1 LNHDA and CDR2 SQIVND (reference sequence).

V gene TRBV30 combines with J gene TRBJ2-4; possibly TRBD1 for D (6 bases). The CDR3 extends over 14 amino acids. Germline CDR1 is GTSNPN and CDR2 is SVGIG (reference sequence). With 5 bases removed from V and 6 bases from J, the gap between germline ends came to 17 bases. CDR3 DNA sequence: TGTGCCTGGGGGACGATCGGACAGAGAAACATTCAGTACTTC. Its translation is CAWGTIGQRNIQYF.

The chain links TRBV7-9 to TRBJ2-7; a weak D match, TRBD2 (5 bases). Trimming removed 5 bases from V and 7 bases from J, with 18 bases in between. The CDR3 length is 14 residues. The germline gives CDR1 SEHNR, CDR2 FQNEAQ (reference sequence). DNA for the CDR3: TGTGCCAGCAGCGGCGCGAGCGGACCAGGAGAGCAGTACTTC. Its translation is CASSGASGPGEQYF.

The chain recombines TRBV5-5 with TRBJ2-7; D remains ambiguous. V lost 4 bases, J lost 7 bases, and 12 bases lay in between. Germline CDR1 reads SGHKS; CDR2 reads YYEKEE (reference sequence). The CDR3 length is 12 residues. CDR3 region: CASSLGLWEQYF. DNA for the CDR3: TGTGCCAGCAGCCTAGGTCTCTGGGAGCAGTACTTC.

The V call is TRBV6-1, the J call TRBJ2-1; D might be TRBD2 (6 bases). Germline V CDR1 and CDR2: MNHNS, SASEGT. The ends were cut back, 5 bases at V and 7 bases at J, with 15 bases in the middle. The CDR3 is 14 amino acids. In nucleotides, the CDR3 is TGTGCCAGCAGTTTCACCGGGGGAAAGAATGAGCAGTTCTTC. Encoded protein: CASSFTGGKNEQFF.

The CDR3 here is CSVGEHGNTIYF. CDR3 coding DNA: TGCAGCGTTGGTGAGCATGGAAACACCATATATTTT. The chain couples TRBV29-1 to TRBJ1-3; no reliable D call. Looked up from germline, CDR1 is SQVTM and CDR2 is ANQGSEA. This CDR3 has 12 residues. The germline V and J ends were trimmed by 4 bases and 3 bases, with 7 bases remaining between them. The complete variable domain, with remaining parts taken from reference TRBV29-1 and TRBJ1-3, reads SAVISQKPSRDICQRGTSLTIQCQVDSQVTMMFWYRQQPGQSLTLIATANQGSEATYESGFVIDKFPISRPNLTFSTLTVSNMSPEDSSIYLCSVGEHGNTIYFGEGSWLTVV.

The rearrangement uses TRBV4-2 and TRBJ1-5; possibly TRBD1 for D (5 bases). The CDR3 extends over 15 amino acids. In germline, CDR1 is LGHNA, CDR2 YNFKEQ. Deletions cut 1 base from V and 9 bases from J, with 16 bases between. The CDR3 DNA reads TGTGCCAGCAGCCAAGCCGCGGGGGGACTGGGGCCCCAGCATTTT. This encodes CASSQAAGGLGPQHF.

The V call is TRBV5-1, the J call TRBJ1-1, with a tentative D call TRBD1 (5 bases). Trimming took off 4 bases at V and 1 base at J, with 20 bases between the two ends. The germline V gene has CDR1 SGHRS and CDR2 YFSETQ. The length of the CDR3 is 17 residues. CDR3 bases: TGCGCCAGCAGCCTTACCTGGGGTCCTAGGGGGAACACTGAAGCTTTCTTT. This codes for CASSLTWGPRGNTEAFF. Based on the CDR3 plus reference TRBV5-1 and TRBJ1-1, the full variable domain is KAGVTQTPRYLIKTRGQQVTLSCSPISGHRSVSWYQQTPGQGLQFLFEYFSETQRNKGNFPGRFSGRQFSNSRSEMNVSTLELGDSALYLCASSLTWGPRGNTEAFFGQGTRLTVV.

This clone occurred a few times. The chain employs TRBV10-3 and TRBJ1-2; no reliable D call. The germline V gene encodes CDR1 ENHRY and CDR2 SYGVKD. V was pared by 6 bases and J by 4 bases, with 12 bases between. This CDR3 comprises 13 residues. The CDR3, as DNA: TGTGCCATCAGCCCTAAAGAGTCCTATGGCTACACCTTC. Protein sequence: CAISPKESYGYTF.

The chain carries TRBV5-5 and TRBJ2-5; 8 nucleotides line up with TRBD2. V shed 1 base and J 1 base; nucleotides not matched to a gene: 6. Germline V gene lookup returns CDR1 SGHKS and CDR2 YYEKEE (reference sequence). This CDR3 region has 16 residues. The CDR3 coding sequence is TGTGCCAGCAGCTTGCCCCCTGCGGGGGGCCAAGAGACCCAGTACTTC. This sequence encodes CASSLPPAGGQETQYF.

This clone was observed a handful of times. This sequence joins TRBV7-8 and TRBJ2-3; D not resolved. CDR1 is SGHVS and CDR2 is FQNEAQ in the germline V gene. This CDR3 region has 12 residues. V was trimmed by 0 bases and J by 9 bases, leaving 7 bases between them. The CDR3 DNA sequence: TGTGCCAGCAGCTTAGCCCCCATCACGCAGTATTTT. Protein: CASSLAPITQYF.

V gene TRBV27 combines with J gene TRBJ2-2, with D possibly matching TRBD1 (5 bases). Germline CDR1 MNHEY, CDR2 SMNVEV (reference sequence). There are 19 residues in the CDR3. Trimming removed 1 base at V and 1 base at J, with 19 bases between. CDR3 sequence (DNA): TGTGCCAGCAGTTTATTTTCCATTAGGGGCAGGAAGAACACCGGGGAGCTGTTTTTT. This codes for CASSLFSIRGRKNTGELFF.

This clone turned up a few times. The rearrangement links TRBV28 to TRBJ1-2, with D tentatively TRBD1 (6 bases). The germline V gene encodes CDR1 MDHEN and CDR2 SYDVKM. CDR3 length equals 14 residues. Trimming removed 5 bases from V and 2 bases from J, with 12 bases in between. CDR3 loop: CASSPQGSNYGYTF. For the CDR3, the DNA is TGTGCCAGCAGTCCTCAGGGGTCGAACTATGGCTACACCTTC.

This sequence joins TRBV2 and TRBJ1-2; 8 nucleotides align to TRBD1. CDR3 length: 14 amino acids. The V segment lost 2 bases and the J segment 3 bases; nucleotides outside the gene matches: 2. Germline-derived CDR1 and CDR2 are SNHLY and FYNNEI. The CDR3 loop reads CASSEQGQDYGYTF. CDR3 nucleotides: TGTGCCAGCAGTGAACAGGGACAGGACTATGGCTACACCTTC.

The gene calls are TRBV28 and TRBJ1-1; unclear D gene. Looked up from germline, CDR1 is MDHEN and CDR2 is SYDVKM. CDR3 length: 17 amino acids. Trimming took off 4 bases at V and 7 bases at J, with 25 bases between the two ends. The CDR3 protein is CASSSLRISLHRIEAFF. In DNA form, the CDR3 reads TGTGCCAGCAGTTCCCTACGTATATCCCTCCATCGAATTGAAGCTTTCTTT.

The rearrangement uses TRBV11-2 and TRBJ2-1, with D perhaps TRBD1 (6 bases). This CDR3 spans 15 amino acids. Trimming took off 5 bases at V and 5 bases at J, with 16 bases between the two ends. Germline CDR1 is SGHAT and CDR2 is FQNNGV. CDR3 nucleotide sequence: TGTGCCAGCAGCGATCGGTGGGGGCAACACAATGAGCAGTTCTTC. Residues: CASSDRWGQHNEQFF.